Below, 13 T cell receptor beta chains from the same sample are listed, as sequenced in a study of shared clonotypes between healthy human individuals. Only in-frame clones appear in the TCRdb table, and some are missing; sequencing was by immunoSEQ multiplex PCR. The sample has nearly 1,000,000 clones; approximately 80% are singletons. What was sequenced was memory CD4+ T cells sorted from blood. Noted subset: CD45RA-negative fraction. These receptor sequences come from a man younger than 30 in good health.

The V call is TRBV5-1, the J call TRBJ1-2; D is unclear. The CDR3 contains 14 residues. Germline CDR1 SGHRS, CDR2 YFSETQ. Trimming stripped 3 bases from V and 8 bases from J, with 17 bases between. CDR3 region: CASSSDGPAWGYTF. Written as DNA, the CDR3 is TGCGCCAGCAGCTCGGATGGACCGGCGTGGGGCTACACCTTC.

The rearrangement links TRBV15 to TRBJ2-3; TRBD2 matches at 16 bases. Losses at the gene ends were 3 bases for V and 4 bases for J; bases not matched to a gene: 13. The CDR3 has 20 residues. Looked up from germline, CDR1 is LNHNV and CDR2 is YYDKDF (reference sequence). For the CDR3, the DNA is TGTGCCACCAGCAGGGACGATGGGACTAGCGGGGGGGAAACCCCAGATACGCAGTATTTT. This translates into CATSRDDGTSGGETPDTQYF.

The chain employs TRBV28 and TRBJ2-2; no definite D call. The CDR3 has 12 amino acids. Germline V lookup: CDR1 MDHEN, CDR2 SYDVKM. Trimming took off 2 bases at V and 7 bases at J, with 5 bases between the two ends. The CDR3 region is CASSLRDGELFF. The CDR3 bases are TGTGCCAGCAGTTTAAGGGACGGGGAGCTGTTTTTT.

The gene calls are TRBV14 and TRBJ2-2; D might be TRBD1 (5 bases). The germline V gene encodes CDR1 SGHDN and CDR2 FVKESK. The V end was cut by 4 bases, the J end by 4 bases, with 16 bases between. This CDR3 has 16 residues. The CDR3 DNA is TGTGCCAGCAGCCTAGATGCAGGGCCCTTCACCGGGGAGCTGTTTTTT. It codes for CASSLDAGPFTGELFF.

The genes are TRBV6-9 and TRBJ2-1; 11 nucleotides align to TRBD2. The CDR3 is 22 residues long. Unmatched junction bases numbered 28, after V lost 6 bases and J lost 6 bases. CDR1 is MNHGY, CDR2 SVAAGI, per germline. This CDR3 is CASREPGVTSGMRVGQRNEQFF. CDR3 sequence (DNA): TGTGCCAGCAGAGAACCGGGGGTGACTAGCGGGATGCGAGTAGGCCAGCGCAATGAGCAGTTCTTC.

This chain connects TRBV5-1 to TRBJ1-3; D may be TRBD1 (6 bases). V shed 2 bases and J shed 4 bases, with 10 bases lying between them. Per germline, CDR1 SGHRS and CDR2 YFSETQ. The CDR3 runs 14 residues. The CDR3 here is CASSFGGSGNTIYF. The CDR3 DNA follows: TGCGCCAGCAGCTTTGGGGGCTCAGGAAACACCATATATTTT.

As regards this clone: The same CDR3 arises from other DNA sequences in this sample as well. The chain carries TRBV7-2 and TRBJ1-3; D unresolved. Germline CDR1 reads SGHTA; CDR2 reads FQGNSA. V dropped 1 base and J dropped 0 bases, with 4 bases sitting between them. The CDR3 is 14 residues long. The CDR3 region is CASSLGLSGNTIYF. CDR3 in DNA: TGTGCCAGCAGCTTAGGGCTCTCTGGAAACACCATATATTTT.

The sample holds one count of this clone. The chain combines TRBV6-5 with TRBJ2-7; TRBD1 aligns across 9 bases. The V gene's germline CDR1 is MNHEY and CDR2 SVGAGI. The ends lost 6 bases at V and 4 bases at J; junction bases unmatched: 4. The CDR3 runs 13 residues. The CDR3 DNA sequence: TGTGCCAGCAGGCGGGACAGGGAATACGAGCAGTACTTC. As protein: CASRRDREYEQYF.

V is TRBV4-3 and J is TRBJ2-3, with 9 bases aligning to TRBD2. V lost 4 bases to trimming and J lost 2 bases; unmatched junction nucleotides: 7. CDR1 is LGHNA and CDR2 is YSLEER in the germline V gene. The CDR3 length is 16 residues. The CDR3 sequence is CASSRGVAGVTDTQYF. Here the CDR3 DNA reads TGCGCCAGCAGCCGAGGAGTAGCGGGGGTCACAGATACGCAGTATTTT.

This clone appeared a few times. The chain uses TRBV21-1 and TRBJ2-7. TRBV21-1 is designated a pseudogene. This CDR3 spans 11 amino acids. This chain's CDR3 is CASSKVYEQYF. CDR3 nucleotides: TGTGCCAGCAGCAAAGTCTACGAGCAGTACTTC.

The gene calls are TRBV14 and TRBJ1-6; D perhaps matches TRBD1 (6 bases). The V end was cut by 5 bases, the J end by 7 bases, with 15 bases between. This CDR3 has 15 residues. Germline CDR1 SGHDN, CDR2 FVKESK. CDR3 residues: CASSGGRGWNSPLHF. The CDR3 nucleotides read TGTGCCAGCAGCGGCGGGAGGGGGTGGAATTCACCCCTCCACTTT.

V and J are TRBV5-1 and TRBJ1-4, with TRBD1 matching over 7 bases. The CDR3 is 16 amino acids. Trimming removed 4 bases from V and 3 bases from J; junction bases left unmatched: 9. The V gene's germline CDR1 is SGHRS and CDR2 YFSETQ. The CDR3: CASSRTGALSNEKLFF. As DNA, the CDR3 is TGCGCCAGCAGCCGGACAGGTGCATTGTCTAATGAAAAACTGTTTTTT.

The rearrangement joins TRBV5-1 to TRBJ1-5; D not certain. Trimming pared 2 bases from V and 4 bases from J, leaving 13 bases between. Per the germline V gene, CDR1 is SGHRS and CDR2 is YFSETQ. The CDR3 sequence is 15 residues long. The CDR3 sequence is CASSFGAGANQPQHF. Here the CDR3 DNA reads TGCGCCAGCAGCTTTGGCGCGGGTGCAAATCAGCCCCAGCATTTT.